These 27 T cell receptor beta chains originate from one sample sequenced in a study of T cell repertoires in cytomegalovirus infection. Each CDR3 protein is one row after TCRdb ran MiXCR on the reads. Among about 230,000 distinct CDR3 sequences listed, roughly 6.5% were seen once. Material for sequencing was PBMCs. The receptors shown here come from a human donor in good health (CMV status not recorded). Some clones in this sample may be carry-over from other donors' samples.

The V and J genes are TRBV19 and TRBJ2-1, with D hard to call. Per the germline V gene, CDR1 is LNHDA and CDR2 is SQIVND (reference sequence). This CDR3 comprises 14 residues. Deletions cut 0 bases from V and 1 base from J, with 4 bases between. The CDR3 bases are TGTGCCAGTAGTATAGATCTTTCCTACAATGAGCAGTTCTTC. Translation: CASSIDLSYNEQFF.

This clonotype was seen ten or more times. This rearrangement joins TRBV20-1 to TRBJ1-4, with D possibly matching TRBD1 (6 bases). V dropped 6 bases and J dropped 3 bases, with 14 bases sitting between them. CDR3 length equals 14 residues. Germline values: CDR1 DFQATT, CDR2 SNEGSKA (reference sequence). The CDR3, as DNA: TGCAGTGCGCCGCTCCAGGGGCCTAATGAAAAACTGTTTTTT. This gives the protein CSAPLQGPNEKLFF.

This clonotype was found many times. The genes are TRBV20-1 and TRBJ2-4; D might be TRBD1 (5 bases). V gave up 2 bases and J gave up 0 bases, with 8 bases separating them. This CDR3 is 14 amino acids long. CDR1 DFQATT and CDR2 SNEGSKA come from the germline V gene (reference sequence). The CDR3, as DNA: TGCAGTGCTAGACAGGGCCTAGCCAAAAACATTCAGTACTTC. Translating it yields CSARQGLAKNIQYF.

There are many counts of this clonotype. Here the CDR3 DNA reads TGCAGTGCTGGGGGACAGGGGATATTCTTCACTGAAGCTTTCTTT. Its translation: CSAGGQGIFFTEAFF. The gene calls are TRBV20-1 and TRBJ1-1; TRBD1 aligns across 10 bases. Germline values: CDR1 DFQATT, CDR2 SNEGSKA (reference sequence). The CDR3 is 15 amino acids. V lost 5 bases and J lost 4; bases outside the gene matches: 10.

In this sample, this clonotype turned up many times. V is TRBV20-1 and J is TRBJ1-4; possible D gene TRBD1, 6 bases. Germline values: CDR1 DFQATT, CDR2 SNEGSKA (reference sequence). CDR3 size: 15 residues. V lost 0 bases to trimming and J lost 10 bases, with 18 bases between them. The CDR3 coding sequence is TGCAGTGCTAGAGATAGACAAACAGGGAAGGGAAAACTGTTTTTT. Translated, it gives CSARDRQTGKGKLFF.

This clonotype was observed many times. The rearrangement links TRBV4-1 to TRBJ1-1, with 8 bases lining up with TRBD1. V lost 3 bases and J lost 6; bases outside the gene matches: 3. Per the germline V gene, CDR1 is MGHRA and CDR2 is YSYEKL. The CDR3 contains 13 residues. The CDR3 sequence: CASSQTGVAEAFF. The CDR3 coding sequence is TGCGCCAGCAGCCAGACAGGGGTCGCTGAAGCTTTCTTT.

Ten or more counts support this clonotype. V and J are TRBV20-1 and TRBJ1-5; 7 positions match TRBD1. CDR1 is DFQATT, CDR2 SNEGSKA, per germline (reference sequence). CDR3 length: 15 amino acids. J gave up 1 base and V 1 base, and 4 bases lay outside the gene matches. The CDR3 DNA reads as TGCAGTGCTAGAGTGGGGGGACAGAGCAATCAGCCCCAGCATTTT. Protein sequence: CSARVGGQSNQPQHF.

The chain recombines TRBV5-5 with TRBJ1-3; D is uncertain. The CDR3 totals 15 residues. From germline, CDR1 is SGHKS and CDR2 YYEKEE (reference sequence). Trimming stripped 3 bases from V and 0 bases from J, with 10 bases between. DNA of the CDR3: TGTGCCAGCAGCTACGGCCCTAGCTCTGGAAACACCATATATTTT. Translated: CASSYGPSSGNTIYF.

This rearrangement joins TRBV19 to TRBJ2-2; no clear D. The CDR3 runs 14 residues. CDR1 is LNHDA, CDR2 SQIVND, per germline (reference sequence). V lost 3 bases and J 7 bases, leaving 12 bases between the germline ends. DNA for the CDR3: TGTGCCAGTAGTATCCAGTCGGTGGGCGGGGAGCTGTTTTTT. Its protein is CASSIQSVGGELFF.

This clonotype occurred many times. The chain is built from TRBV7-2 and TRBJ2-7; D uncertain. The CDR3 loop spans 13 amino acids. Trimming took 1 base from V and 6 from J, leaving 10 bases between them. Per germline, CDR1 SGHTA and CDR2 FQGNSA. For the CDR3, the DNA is TGTGCCAGCAGCTTAGAAAGGTCCGTCGAGCAGTACTTC. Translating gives CASSLERSVEQYF.

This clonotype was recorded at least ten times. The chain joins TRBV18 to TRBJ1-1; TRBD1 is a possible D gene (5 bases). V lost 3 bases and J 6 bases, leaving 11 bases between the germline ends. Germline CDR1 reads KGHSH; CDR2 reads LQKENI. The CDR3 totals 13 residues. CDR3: CASSPRGPPEAFF. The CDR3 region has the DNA TGTGCCAGCTCACCGCGGGGACCTCCTGAAGCTTTCTTT.

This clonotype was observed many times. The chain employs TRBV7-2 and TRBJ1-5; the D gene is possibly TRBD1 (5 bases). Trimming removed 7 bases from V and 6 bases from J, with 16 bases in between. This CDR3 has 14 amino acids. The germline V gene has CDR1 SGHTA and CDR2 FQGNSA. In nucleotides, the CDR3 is TGTGCCAGCAACGGAGGCCTTAGGGGTCAGCCCCAGCATTTT. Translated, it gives CASNGGLRGQPQHF.

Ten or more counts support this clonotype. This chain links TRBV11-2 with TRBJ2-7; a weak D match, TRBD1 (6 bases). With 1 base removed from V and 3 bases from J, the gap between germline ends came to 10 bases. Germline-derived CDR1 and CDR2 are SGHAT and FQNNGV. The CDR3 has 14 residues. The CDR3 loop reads CASSLGGGIYEQYF. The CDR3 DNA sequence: TGTGCCAGCAGCTTAGGAGGGGGAATCTACGAGCAGTACTTC.

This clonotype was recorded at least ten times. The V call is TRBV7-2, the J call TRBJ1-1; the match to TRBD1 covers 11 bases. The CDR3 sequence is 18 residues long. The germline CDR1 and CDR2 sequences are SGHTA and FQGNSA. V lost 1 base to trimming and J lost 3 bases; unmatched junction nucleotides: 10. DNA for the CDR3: TGTGCCAGCAGCTTAGTGAGGACAGGGGGCGCGAGGGACACTGAAGCTTTCTTT. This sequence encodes CASSLVRTGGARDTEAFF.

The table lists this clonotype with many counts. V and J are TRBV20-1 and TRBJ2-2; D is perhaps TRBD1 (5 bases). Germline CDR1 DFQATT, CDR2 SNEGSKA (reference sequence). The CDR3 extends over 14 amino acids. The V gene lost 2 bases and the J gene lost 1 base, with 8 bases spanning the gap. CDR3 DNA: TGCAGTGCTAGACCTGGACAGAACACCGGGGAGCTGTTTTTT. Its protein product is CSARPGQNTGELFF.

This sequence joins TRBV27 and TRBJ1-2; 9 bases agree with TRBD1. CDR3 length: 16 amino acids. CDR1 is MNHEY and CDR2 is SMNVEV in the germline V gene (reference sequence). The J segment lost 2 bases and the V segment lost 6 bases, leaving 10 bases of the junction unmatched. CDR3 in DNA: TGTGCCAGCAGGTCCCTAGGGACAGGGTCCAACTATGGCTACACCTTC. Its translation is CASRSLGTGSNYGYTF.

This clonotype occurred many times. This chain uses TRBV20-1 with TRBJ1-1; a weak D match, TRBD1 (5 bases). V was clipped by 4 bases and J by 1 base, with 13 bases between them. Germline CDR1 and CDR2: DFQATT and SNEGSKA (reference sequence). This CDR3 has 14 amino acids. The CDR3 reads CSANPGRGNTEAFF. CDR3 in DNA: TGCAGTGCTAACCCGGGACGGGGGAACACTGAAGCTTTCTTT.

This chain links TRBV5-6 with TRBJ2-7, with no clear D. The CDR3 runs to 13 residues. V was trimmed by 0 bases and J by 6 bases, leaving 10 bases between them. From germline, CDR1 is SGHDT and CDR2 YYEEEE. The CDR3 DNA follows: TGTGCCAGCAGCTTGGAACCCGGGTCCGAGCAGTACTTC. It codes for CASSLEPGSEQYF.

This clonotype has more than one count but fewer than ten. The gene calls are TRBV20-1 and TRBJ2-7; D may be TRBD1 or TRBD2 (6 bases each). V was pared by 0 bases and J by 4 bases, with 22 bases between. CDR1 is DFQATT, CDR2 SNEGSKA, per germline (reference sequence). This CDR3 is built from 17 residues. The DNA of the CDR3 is TGCAGTGCTAGAGATCTCGTAGATCTCTGGGGGGCGTACGAGCAGTACTTC. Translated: CSARDLVDLWGAYEQYF.

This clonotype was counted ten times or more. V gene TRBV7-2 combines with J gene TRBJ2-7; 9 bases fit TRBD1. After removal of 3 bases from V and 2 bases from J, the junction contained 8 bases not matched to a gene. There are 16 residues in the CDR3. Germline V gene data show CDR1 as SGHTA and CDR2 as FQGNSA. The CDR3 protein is CASSFRPRQGAYEQYF. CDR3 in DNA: TGTGCCAGCAGCTTCCGGCCGAGACAGGGGGCCTACGAGCAGTACTTC. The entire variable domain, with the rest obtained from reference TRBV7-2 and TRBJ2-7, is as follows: GAGVSQSPSNKVTEKGKDVELRCDPISGHTALYWYRQSLGQGLEFLIYFQGNSAPDKSGLPSDRFSAERTGGSVSTLTIQRTQQEDSAVYLCASSFRPRQGAYEQYFGPGTRLTVT.

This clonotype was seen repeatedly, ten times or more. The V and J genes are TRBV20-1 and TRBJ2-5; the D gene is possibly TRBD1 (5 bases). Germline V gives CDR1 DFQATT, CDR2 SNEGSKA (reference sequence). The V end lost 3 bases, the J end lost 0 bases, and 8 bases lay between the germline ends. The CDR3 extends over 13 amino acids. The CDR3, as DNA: TGCAGTGCTAGTCAGACAGACCAAGAGACCCAGTACTTC. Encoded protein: CSASQTDQETQYF.

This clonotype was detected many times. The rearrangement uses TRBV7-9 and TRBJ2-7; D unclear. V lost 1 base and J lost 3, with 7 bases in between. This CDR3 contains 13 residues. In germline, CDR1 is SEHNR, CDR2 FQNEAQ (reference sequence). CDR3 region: CASSLEGGYEQYF. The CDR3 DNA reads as TGTGCCAGCAGCTTAGAGGGTGGCTACGAGCAGTACTTC. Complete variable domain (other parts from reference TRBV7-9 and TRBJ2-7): DTGVSQNPRHKITKRGQNVTFRCDPISEHNRLYWYRQTLGQGPEFLTYFQNEAQLEKSRLLSDRFSAERPKGSFSTLEIQRTEQGDSAMYLCASSLEGGYEQYFGPGTRLTVT.

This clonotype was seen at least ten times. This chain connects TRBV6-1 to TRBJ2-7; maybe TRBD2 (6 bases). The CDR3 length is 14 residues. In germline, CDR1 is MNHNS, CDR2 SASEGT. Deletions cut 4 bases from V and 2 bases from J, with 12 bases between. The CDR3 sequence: CASSGGTWAYEQYF. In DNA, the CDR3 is TGTGCCAGCAGTGGAGGGACTTGGGCCTACGAGCAGTACTTC.

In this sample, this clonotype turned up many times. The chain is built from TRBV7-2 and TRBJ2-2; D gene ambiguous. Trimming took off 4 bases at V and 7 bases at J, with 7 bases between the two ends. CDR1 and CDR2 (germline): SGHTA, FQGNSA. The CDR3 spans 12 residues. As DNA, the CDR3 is TGTGCCAGCAGCTCCCGCTACGGGGAGCTGTTTTTT. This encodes CASSSRYGELFF.

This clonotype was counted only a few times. This chain's CDR3 is CASSQMGTGPGNQPQHF. CDR3 nucleotide sequence: TGCGCCAGCAGCCAGATGGGGACAGGCCCAGGCAATCAGCCCCAGCATTTT. The gene calls are TRBV4-1 and TRBJ1-5; 8 nucleotides align to TRBD1. The V gene end was trimmed by 3 bases and the J gene end by 2 bases; junction bases not matched to a gene: 9. The CDR3 is 17 residues long. The germline V gene encodes CDR1 MGHRA and CDR2 YSYEKL.

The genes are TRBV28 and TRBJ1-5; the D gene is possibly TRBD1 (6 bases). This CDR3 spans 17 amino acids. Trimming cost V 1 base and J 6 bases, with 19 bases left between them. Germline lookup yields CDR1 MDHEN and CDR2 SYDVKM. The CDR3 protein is CASSLLTPKGGGQPQHF. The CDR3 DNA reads TGTGCCAGCAGTTTATTGACCCCCAAAGGGGGAGGTCAGCCCCAGCATTTT. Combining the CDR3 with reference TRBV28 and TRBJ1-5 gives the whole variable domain DVKVTQSSRYLVKRTGEKVFLECVQDMDHENMFWYRQDPGLGLRLIYFSYDVKMKEKGDIPEGYSVSREKKERFSLILESASTNQTSMYLCASSLLTPKGGGQPQHFGDGTRLSIL.

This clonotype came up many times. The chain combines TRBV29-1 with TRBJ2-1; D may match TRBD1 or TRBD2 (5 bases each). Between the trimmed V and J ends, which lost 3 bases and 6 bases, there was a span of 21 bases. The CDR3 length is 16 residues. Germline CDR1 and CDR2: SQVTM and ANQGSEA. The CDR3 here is CSVDEGQGPQGNEQFF. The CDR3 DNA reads TGCAGCGTTGATGAGGGGCAGGGCCCACAAGGCAATGAGCAGTTCTTC.